This T cell receptor (beta chain) came from a study of T cell responses to AZD1222 COVID-19 vaccine. The protocol was immunoSEQ multiplex PCR, while the TCRdb copy is restricted to in-frame clones and leaves out a portion. This sample has over 150,000 clones, with under 95% found just once. This TCR derives from an adult who received the AZD1222 COVID-19 vaccine. This material consisted of peripheral blood, taken 28 days after the second AZD1222 dose.

The CDR3 loop reads CASTFGQGRTDTQYF. The CDR3 nucleotides read TGCGCCAGCACCTTCGGACAGGGCCGCACAGATACGCAGTATTTT. The chain is built from TRBV5-1 and TRBJ2-3; 8 bases are shared with TRBD1. This CDR3 comprises 15 residues. Germline V gene lookup returns CDR1 SGHRS and CDR2 YFSETQ. The J segment lost 1 base and the V segment lost 6 bases, leaving 7 bases of the junction unmatched.